The subject of this entry is one T cell receptor beta chain. The antigen remains undetermined. Some clones are missing from TCRdb's copy, which holds only in-frame ones; the method was immunoSEQ multiplex PCR. The data contain over a million clones, roughly 74% of them singletons. V was shortened by 4 bases and J by 0 bases, with 12 bases between the two germline ends. Per germline, CDR1 LNHDA and CDR2 SQIVND (reference sequence). CDR3 length: 15 amino acids. This sample is drawn from a study of shared clonotypes between healthy human individuals. Across the study: Each donor's CD4 naive and CD4 memory cells filled three plates apiece, CD8 naive two, and CD8 memory one.

Study-wide results and caveats: Naive subsets typically showed greater estimated richness than memory subsets. Roughly 5% of naive CD4 clonotypes were shared across a few donors.

This TCR was recovered from a man younger than 35 in good health. Some clones in this sample may be carry-over from other donors' samples. The sample comprised memory CD4+ T cells from PBMCs. The subset was: CD45RA-negative fraction. The chain carries TRBV19 and TRBJ2-5, with D hard to call. Written as DNA, the CDR3 is TGTGCCAGTAGTACCCACACGGAGTACCAAGAGACCCAGTACTTC. As protein: CASSTHTEYQETQYF.